The source of this TCR beta chain is a study of blood T cell repertoires in COVID-19. In the study overall: Donors in the United States, Italy and Spain gave samples during acute or convalescent COVID-19. T cells, B-cell-depleted T cells, or PBMCs supplied cDNA or gDNA.

This clone was counted a single time. Trimming shortened V by 4 bases and J by 3 bases, and 9 bases separated the two germline ends. The CDR3 is made up of 13 amino acids. Per the germline V gene, CDR1 is MNHEY and CDR2 is SMNVEV (reference sequence). Authors' methods: Amplified reference gene primers provided the basis for estimating nucleated cell counts. Clones were sequenced by immunoSEQ multiplex PCR, and TCRdb holds only the in-frame ones, with some missing. D and trimming come from the DNA, and the V and J calls and clone size come from that table. Of 99,000 or so clones detected, 75% to 85% appear once; the ten largest clones hold more than 4.5%.

This sequence was found in a man between 60 and 75 years old with acute or convalescent COVID-19. Sequencing was carried out using peripheral blood. V and J are TRBV27 and TRBJ1-1; tentatively, D is TRBD1 (6 bases). The CDR3 here is CASSWTADTEAFF. DNA of the CDR3: TGTGCCAGCAGTTGGACAGCGGACACTGAAGCTTTCTTT.